The clone carrying this T cell receptor beta chain was seen a handful of times. The antigen is not known. The CDR3 has 14 amino acids. V dropped 1 base and J dropped 0 bases, with 4 bases sitting between them. Alongside a J-beta primer mix, a sample-barcoded 5' primer served in a second PCR lasting about 6 to 11 cycles. Each single sample gave us at least 2.5 million CDR3-containing paired-end reads. TCRdb re-called the 5' RACE reads through MiXCR, storing one row per CDR3 protein. The sample includes 1.5 million to 2 million distinct CDR3 sequences, 28% seen only once; the top ten take roughly 8%. The sample comes from a study of blood T cells in healthy people across ages. Study-level results: Strongly correlated with naive T cell percentage was TCR beta diversity. Comparison with aged donors showed that long-lived donors had more naive CD4+ cells and higher diversity.

The clonotype was recovered from a woman under 40 in good health. Specimen: blood. The chain combines TRBV12-3 or TRBV12-4 with TRBJ2-1; no clear D. The CDR3 here is CASSLVASYNEQFF. The CDR3 bases are TGTGCCAGCAGTTTAGTGGCCTCCTACAATGAGCAGTTCTTC.